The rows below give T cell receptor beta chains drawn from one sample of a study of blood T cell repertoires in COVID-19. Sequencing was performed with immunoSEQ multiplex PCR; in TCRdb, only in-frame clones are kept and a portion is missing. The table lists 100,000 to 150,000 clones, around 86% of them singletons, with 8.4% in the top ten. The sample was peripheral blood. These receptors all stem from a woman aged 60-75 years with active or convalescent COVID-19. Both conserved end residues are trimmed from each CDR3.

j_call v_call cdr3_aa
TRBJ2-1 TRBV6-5 ASSYSVSGYNEQF
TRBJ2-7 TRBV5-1 ASSSQTGPYEQY
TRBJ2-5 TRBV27 ASSLSLAAQETQY
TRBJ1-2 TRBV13 ASSGSGRGLVGYT
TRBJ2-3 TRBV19 ASRWGPSTDTQY
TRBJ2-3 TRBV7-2 ASSLASGGTDTQY
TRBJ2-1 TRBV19 ASSTHVGTGRYNEQF
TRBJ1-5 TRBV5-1 ASSTGGPDQPQH
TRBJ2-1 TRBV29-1 SVDRGWQF
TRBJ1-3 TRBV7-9 ASSQGQTNSGNTIY
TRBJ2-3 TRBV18 ASSFSPSGSKAGTDTQY
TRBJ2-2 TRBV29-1 SVVVTAGGAGELF
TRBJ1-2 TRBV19 ASSDREKGWGYT
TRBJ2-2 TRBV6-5 ASGRGPANTGELF
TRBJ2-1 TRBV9 ASSVVGLRPDEQF
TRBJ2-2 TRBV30 AWSVKGITGELF
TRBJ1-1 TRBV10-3 AISGAGELNTEAF
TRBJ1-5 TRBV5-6 ASSLRRHDYSNQPQH
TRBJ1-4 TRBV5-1 ASSLDGTSYEKLF
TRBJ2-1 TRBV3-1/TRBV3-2 ASSPRPGQTYNEQF
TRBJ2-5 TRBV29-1 SVLGLAATETQY
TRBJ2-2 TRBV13 ASSSTTQGMGNTGELF
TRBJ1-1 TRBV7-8 ASSPMNTEAF
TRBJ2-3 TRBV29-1 SVASGLVTDTQY
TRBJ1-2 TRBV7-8 ASSFVRTESYT
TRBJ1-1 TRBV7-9 ASSSYTEAF
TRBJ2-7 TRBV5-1 ASSSNRGSLYEQY
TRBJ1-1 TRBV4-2 ASSQDNLSGGKNTEAF
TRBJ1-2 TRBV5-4 ASSSRQPGGIGGYT
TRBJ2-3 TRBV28 ASSLTGGVGDTQY
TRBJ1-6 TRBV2 ASSSAQGASSPLH
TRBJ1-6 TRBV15 ATRLGQGNNSPLH
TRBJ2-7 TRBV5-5 ASSLRLAGGSSYEQY
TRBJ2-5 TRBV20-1 SAGGQETQY
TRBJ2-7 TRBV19 ASSTGLESGEQY
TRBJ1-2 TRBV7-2 ASSLVAGQNYGYT
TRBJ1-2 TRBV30 AWSLPPNYGYT
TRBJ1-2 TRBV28 ASSYPVAGTNYGYT
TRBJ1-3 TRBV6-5 ASSYSGPYSGNTIY
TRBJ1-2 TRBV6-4 ASSVDRGPYGYT
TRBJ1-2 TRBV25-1 ASSSPSGRGGYGYT
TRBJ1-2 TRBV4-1 ASSQVGGAGYT
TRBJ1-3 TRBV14 ASSPGTAYTIY
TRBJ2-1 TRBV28 ASSYPGQEARGQF
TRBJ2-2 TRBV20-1 SASIAGANTGELF
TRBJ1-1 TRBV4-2 ASSQGDSGMNTEAF
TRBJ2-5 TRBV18 ASSRTPGSQETQY
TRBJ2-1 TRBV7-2 ASSLVRGGNEQF
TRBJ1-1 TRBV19 ASSTGQTTEAF
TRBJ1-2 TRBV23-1 ASSQGDTSPKGYGYT
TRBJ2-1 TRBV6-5 ASSSGGRINEQF
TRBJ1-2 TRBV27 ASSLRGQVGYT